One sample yielded the 29 T cell receptor beta chains listed below, sequenced in a study of blood T cell repertoires in COVID-19. Profiling relied on immunoSEQ multiplex PCR, and the TCRdb table lists in-frame clones only, not all of them. The sample consists of tens of thousands of clones, 75% to 95% of them appearing once. The sequencing sample was made of peripheral blood. Receptor source: a human donor in a cohort sampled during active COVID-19.

The chain employs TRBV5-4 and TRBJ2-7, with 11 nucleotides matching TRBD2. Per the germline V gene, CDR1 is SGHNT and CDR2 is YYREEE (reference sequence). V dropped 4 bases and J dropped 2; count of bases not matched to a gene: 5. This CDR3 is 15 amino acids long. The CDR3 DNA sequence: TGTGCCAGCAGCCGGGGACTAGCGGAACCCTACGAGCAGTACTTC. Encoded protein: CASSRGLAEPYEQYF.

The chain carries TRBV10-3 and TRBJ1-5; 8 bases map to TRBD1. Germline CDR1 is ENHRY and CDR2 is SYGVKD. Losses at the gene ends were 6 bases for V and 5 bases for J; bases not matched to a gene: 3. CDR3 length equals 13 residues. CDR3 nucleotide sequence: TGTGCCATCAGCGCGACAGGGGATCAGCCCCAGCATTTT. This codes for CAISATGDQPQHF.

The rearrangement links TRBV5-1 to TRBJ2-7; 7 bases are shared with TRBD2. Germline loops: CDR1 SGHRS, CDR2 YFSETQ. The V segment lost 0 bases and the J segment 5 bases; nucleotides outside the gene matches: 8. This CDR3 comprises 15 residues. CDR3 in amino acids: CASSLVGGGGDEQYF. Written as DNA, the CDR3 is TGCGCCAGCAGCTTGGTTGGGGGGGGTGGCGACGAGCAGTACTTC.

J is TRBJ2-6 and V is TRBV11-3, with D hard to call. V lost 0 bases and J 0 bases, leaving 9 bases between the germline ends. CDR1 SGHNT and CDR2 YENEEA come from the germline V gene. The CDR3 is 17 residues long. CDR3 protein: CASSLDGRGSGANVLTF. The CDR3 coding sequence is TGTGCCAGCAGCTTAGATGGCCGTGGCTCTGGGGCCAACGTCCTGACTTTC.

The chain links TRBV27 to TRBJ1-6; D possibly corresponds to TRBD1 (5 bases). Germline CDR1 is MNHEY and CDR2 is SMNVEV (reference sequence). The CDR3 spans 15 residues. V was cut by 0 bases and J by 7 bases, with 10 bases left in between. Written as DNA, the CDR3 is TGTGCCAGCAGTTTATCCCAGGGTGAGAATTCACCCCTCCACTTT. Its protein is CASSLSQGENSPLHF.

In nucleotides, the CDR3 is TGTGCCAGCAGTTTAATTAGCGGGGAGCAAGAGACCCAGTACTTC. Translating it yields CASSLISGEQETQYF. The V gene is TRBV2, the J gene TRBJ2-5; TRBD2 matches 8 bases. Germline lookup yields CDR1 SNHLY and CDR2 FYNNEI. This CDR3 has 15 amino acids. V shed 5 bases and J 2 bases; nucleotides not matched to a gene: 7. The complete variable domain, with remaining parts taken from reference TRBV2 and TRBJ2-5, reads EPEVTQTPSHQVTQMGQEVILRCVPISNHLYFYWYRQILGQKVEFLVSFYNNEISEKSEIFDDQFSVERPDGSNFTLKIRSTKLEDSAMYFCASSLISGEQETQYFGPGTRLLVL.

This chain links TRBV19 with TRBJ2-2; TRBD2 is a possible D gene (6 bases). V was cut by 2 bases and J by 2 bases, with 12 bases left in between. There are 16 residues in the CDR3. Germline loops: CDR1 LNHDA, CDR2 SQIVND (reference sequence). CDR3 sequence: CASSITGGTNTGELFF. The CDR3, as DNA: TGTGCCAGTAGTATAACCGGCGGGACTAACACCGGGGAGCTGTTTTTT. The variable domain in full, completed from reference TRBV19 and TRBJ2-2, reads DGGITQSPKYLFRKEGQNVTLSCEQNLNHDAMYWYRQDPGQGLRLIYYSQIVNDFQKGDIAEGYSVSREKKESFPLTVTSAQKNPTAFYLCASSITGGTNTGELFFGEGSRLTVL.

The rearrangement joins TRBV21-1 to TRBJ2-7; the table's D call, TRBD1, has no DNA check behind it. TRBV21-1 is a documented pseudogene. This CDR3 is 17 amino acids long. The CDR3 sequence: CASSKRAGVNRNYEQYF. The CDR3 DNA reads as TGTGCCAGCAGCAAGCGGGCAGGGGTTAATAGAAATTACGAGCAGTACTTC.

This clone is a singleton in its sample. V usage is TRBV7-3 and J usage is TRBJ2-7, with D maybe TRBD2 (6 bases). The CDR3 extends over 16 amino acids. Trimming stripped 4 bases from V and 7 bases from J, with 23 bases between. In germline, CDR1 is SGHTA, CDR2 FQGTGA. Here the CDR3 DNA reads TGTGCCAGCAGCTCCGGGGGAAGTTTAAACTCGGGGGAGCAGTACTTC. It specifies CASSSGGSLNSGEQYF. Full variable domain (outside the CDR3, taken from reference TRBV7-3 and TRBJ2-7): GAGVSQTPSNKVTEKGKYVELRCDPISGHTALYWYRQSLGQGPEFLIYFQGTGAADDSGLPNDRFFAVRPEGSVSTLKIQRTERGDSAVYLCASSSGGSLNSGEQYFGPGTRLTVT.

V is TRBV4-3 and J is TRBJ1-6; weak D call: TRBD1 (5 bases). Germline V lookup: CDR1 LGHNA, CDR2 YSLEER. This CDR3 region has 18 residues. The germline V and J ends were trimmed by 0 bases and 10 bases, with 22 bases remaining between them. Here the CDR3 DNA reads TGCGCCAGCAGCCAAGATTTTGCCCCGGGGGGATTTGGGTCACCCCTCCACTTT. It specifies CASSQDFAPGGFGSPLHF.

The table lists this clone with a count of one. The chain has TRBV3-1 (or the pseudogene TRBV3-2) and TRBJ1-1; TRBD1 agrees at 8 bases. From germline, CDR1 is LGHDT and CDR2 YNNKEL (reference sequence). CDR3 length: 14 residues. The V segment lost 2 bases and the J segment 6 bases; nucleotides outside the gene matches: 5. The chain's CDR3 is CASSQRTGYAEAFF. Written as DNA, the CDR3 is TGTGCCAGCAGCCAACGGACAGGGTACGCTGAAGCTTTCTTT.

The V call is TRBV9, the J call TRBJ2-2; D may be TRBD2 (6 bases). The germline V gene encodes CDR1 SGDLS and CDR2 YYNGEE. V was clipped by 0 bases and J by 3 bases, with 12 bases between them. CDR3 length equals 16 residues. Here the CDR3 reads CASSVGPSVYTGELFF. Here the CDR3 DNA reads TGTGCCAGCAGCGTAGGGCCTAGCGTATACACCGGGGAGCTGTTTTTT.

The chain carries TRBV4-3 and TRBJ1-2; TRBD1 is a possible D gene (6 bases). Trimming pared 6 bases from V and 2 bases from J, leaving 13 bases between. Germline V lookup: CDR1 LGHNA, CDR2 YSLEER. CDR3 size: 14 residues. The CDR3 coding sequence is TGCGCCAGCAGTAGAACAGGGCGGAACTATGGCTACACCTTC. Amino acid sequence: CASSRTGRNYGYTF.

The chain combines TRBV18 with TRBJ2-1; TRBD2 matches at 8 bases. With V trimmed by 5 bases and J by 7 bases, 4 bases remained unmatched. In germline, CDR1 is KGHSH, CDR2 LQKENI. The CDR3 length is 13 residues. The CDR3 region is CASSAGGGNEQFF. The CDR3 DNA follows: TGTGCCAGCTCAGCGGGGGGAGGGAATGAGCAGTTCTTC.

J is TRBJ1-1 and V is TRBV7-2; no clear D. The V end lost 1 base, the J end lost 7 bases, and 16 bases lay between the germline ends. Germline assignment: CDR1 SGHTA and CDR2 FQGNSA. The CDR3 is made up of 15 amino acids. CDR3 region: CASSLVRIFSREAFF. The CDR3 region has the DNA TGTGCCAGCAGCTTAGTGCGCATTTTTTCCCGTGAAGCTTTCTTT.

V usage is TRBV19 and J usage is TRBJ2-7; D is undetermined. Trimming took off 6 bases at V and 0 bases at J, with 9 bases between the two ends. CDR3 size: 13 residues. The germline V gene encodes CDR1 LNHDA and CDR2 SQIVND (reference sequence). CDR3: CASRRSSSYEQYF. The CDR3 coding sequence is TGTGCCAGTAGGCGGAGCAGCTCCTACGAGCAGTACTTC.

The chain has TRBV29-1 and TRBJ2-2, with 7 bases lining up with TRBD1. Trimming took 6 bases from V and 7 from J; bases not matched to a gene: 11. The CDR3 consists of 14 residues. CDR1 and CDR2 (germline): SQVTM, ANQGSEA. In nucleotides, the CDR3 is TGCAGCGTAAGACAGGGAATCTACATCGGGGAGCTGTTTTTT. Protein sequence: CSVRQGIYIGELFF.

V and J are TRBV5-1 and TRBJ2-7; D may be TRBD2 (5 bases). Trimming stripped 4 bases from V and 0 bases from J, with 14 bases between. The CDR3 loop spans 15 amino acids. Germline CDR1 reads SGHRS; CDR2 reads YFSETQ. CDR3 bases: TGCGCCAGCAGCCCAACCGGGATTAGCTCCTACGAGCAGTACTTC. Protein product: CASSPTGISSYEQYF.

This chain joins TRBV11-2 and TRBJ2-7; no clear D gene. Per the germline V gene, CDR1 is SGHAT and CDR2 is FQNNGV. Trimming cost V 4 bases and J 7 bases, with 8 bases left between them. There are 11 residues in the CDR3. CDR3 DNA sequence: TGTGCCAGCAGCTGGAACAGAGAGCAGTACTTC. Its translation is CASSWNREQYF.

The gene calls are TRBV5-1 and TRBJ2-5; D might be TRBD1 (6 bases). The CDR3 is 15 amino acids. Germline-derived CDR1 and CDR2 are SGHRS and YFSETQ. Trimming removed 4 bases from V and 1 base from J, with 14 bases in between. The CDR3 is CASSGLTGFQETQYF. The CDR3 DNA reads TGCGCCAGCAGCGGACTCACAGGGTTCCAAGAGACCCAGTACTTC.

The CDR3 nucleotides are TGTGCCAGCAGCTTAGGGGGCCCTCTGACAGGGGGCTATGGCTACACCTTC. This encodes CASSLGGPLTGGYGYTF. This chain connects TRBV7-2 to TRBJ1-2, with 9 bases identical to TRBD1. The length of the CDR3 is 17 residues. Germline CDR1 reads SGHTA; CDR2 reads FQGNSA. V lost 1 base, J lost 4 bases, and 10 bases stayed unmatched.

This chain uses TRBV5-1 with TRBJ1-6; D remains ambiguous. The V gene lost 7 bases and the J gene lost 10 bases, with 18 bases spanning the gap. CDR1 is SGHRS and CDR2 is YFSETQ in the germline V gene. CDR3 length: 14 residues. CDR3 loop: CASQSIWLSSPLHF. CDR3 nucleotides: TGCGCCAGCCAGTCCATATGGCTGTCCTCACCCCTCCACTTT. The full variable domain, with the rest looked up from reference TRBV5-1 and TRBJ1-6, is KAGVTQTPRYLIKTRGQQVTLSCSPISGHRSVSWYQQTPGQGLQFLFEYFSETQRNKGNFPGRFSGRQFSNSRSEMNVSTLELGDSALYLCASQSIWLSSPLHFGNGTRLTVT.

The V gene is TRBV6-1, the J gene TRBJ2-1; 11 nucleotides agree with TRBD2. The CDR3 length is 18 residues. The ends lost 4 bases at V and 8 bases at J; junction bases unmatched: 16. Germline V gene sequence: CDR1 MNHNS, CDR2 SASEGT. For the CDR3, the DNA is TGTGCCAGCAGTGGACTAGCGGGGATCCGCTTGTTAATGGATGAGCAGTTCTTC. Translation: CASSGLAGIRLLMDEQFF.

The chain combines TRBV7-2 with TRBJ2-3; TRBD2 might be the D (6 bases). Germline CDR1 and CDR2: SGHTA and FQGNSA. V was clipped by 5 bases and J by 2 bases, with 14 bases between them. This CDR3 contains 15 residues. Written as DNA, the CDR3 is TGTGCCAGCAGCCTATACGGGGGACCCACAGATACGCAGTATTTT. It yields the protein CASSLYGGPTDTQYF.

This chain connects TRBV29-1 to TRBJ2-7, with 7 bases that match TRBD1. CDR1 SQVTM and CDR2 ANQGSEA come from the germline V gene. The CDR3 contains 11 residues. The trim removed 7 bases at V and 10 bases at J, leaving 10 bases unmatched. CDR3 amino acids: CSGAQGTYQYF. The CDR3 DNA sequence: TGCAGCGGCGCACAGGGGACATACCAGTACTTC.

The V gene is TRBV6-1, the J gene TRBJ1-1; D perhaps matches TRBD1 (6 bases). Trimming shortened V by 2 bases and J by 3 bases, and 13 bases separated the two germline ends. The CDR3 is 15 residues long. In germline, CDR1 is MNHNS, CDR2 SASEGT. CDR3 in amino acids: CASSEWSRGDTEAFF. For the CDR3, the DNA is TGTGCCAGCAGTGAATGGAGCAGGGGAGACACTGAAGCTTTCTTT.

This chain joins TRBV5-1 and TRBJ2-2; D not certain. CDR1 and CDR2 (germline): SGHRS, YFSETQ. The CDR3 covers 12 residues. V was trimmed by 5 bases and J by 3 bases, leaving 5 bases between them. The chain's CDR3 is CASRFDTGELFF. The CDR3 DNA reads as TGCGCCAGCAGGTTCGACACCGGGGAGCTGTTTTTT.

The V call is TRBV7-2, the J call TRBJ2-7; TRBD1 matches 8 bases. The CDR3 is 15 amino acids. V was pared by 5 bases and J by 2 bases, with 8 bases of the junction left unmatched. Germline lookup yields CDR1 SGHTA and CDR2 FQGNSA. The CDR3 region has the DNA TGTGCCAGCAGCCACACAAAACAGGGGGCCTACGAGCAGTACTTC. This encodes CASSHTKQGAYEQYF.

Regarding this clone: A junction boundary mismatches the germline segment, possibly from a read error. This chain uses TRBV29-1 with TRBJ1-1; 7 positions match TRBD1. This CDR3 spans 15 amino acids. Looked up from germline, CDR1 is SQVTM and CDR2 is ANQGSEA. CDR3 sequence reads: CSAFDRVSGNAEAFF. The CDR3 DNA is TGCAGCGCCTTCGACAGGGTAAGTGGGAACGCTGAAGCTTTCTTT.